The 4 T cell receptor beta chains below come from one sample, sequenced in a study of long-term antiretroviral therapy in people with HIV. Survey-level immunoSEQ v3.0 assays were run. The table came from immunoSEQ multiplex PCR; TCRdb's copy has only in-frame clones and leaves some out. This sample has about 35,000 clones, with around 94% found just once. This sample comprised unsorted PBMCs, obtained 4.1 years after starting antiretroviral therapy. These receptors were collected from a woman aged 50 to 60 with HIV.

The chain couples TRBV7-2 to TRBJ2-3; 10 nucleotides line up with TRBD2. CDR1 and CDR2 (germline): SGHTA, FQGNSA. V lost 0 bases, J lost 3 bases, and 3 bases stayed unmatched. CDR3 length: 16 amino acids. CDR3 sequence reads: CASSLAGSGGTDTQYF. As DNA, the CDR3 is TGTGCCAGCAGCTTAGCCGGTAGCGGGGGGACAGATACGCAGTATTTT.

V and J are TRBV7-3 and TRBJ2-5, with TRBD2 identical over 7 bases. The CDR3 is made up of 15 amino acids. The J segment lost 1 base and the V segment lost 1 base, leaving 3 bases of the junction unmatched. Germline V gives CDR1 SGHTA, CDR2 FQGTGA. The CDR3 region has the DNA TGTGCCAGCAGCTTAATGGGGGGGAGCCAAGAGACCCAGTACTTC. Encoded protein: CASSLMGGSQETQYF.

The V gene is TRBV18, the J gene TRBJ2-7; no clear D gene. Germline loops: CDR1 KGHSH, CDR2 LQKENI. The CDR3 is made up of 14 amino acids. Trimming took off 2 bases at V and 0 bases at J, with 8 bases between the two ends. CDR3 nucleotide sequence: TGTGCCAGCTCACCATCCAGTTCCTCCTACGAGCAGTACTTC. Translation: CASSPSSSSYEQYF.

This clone was seen only once. The chain employs TRBV6-6 and TRBJ1-1; D possibly corresponds to TRBD1 (6 bases). V lost 7 bases and J lost 8, with 17 bases in between. The CDR3 contains 13 residues. Per the germline V gene, CDR1 is MNHNY and CDR2 is SVGAGI (reference sequence). CDR3 sequence (DNA): TGTGCCAGCAACCCCGCAGGGCAGGGGGAAGCTTTCTTT. This encodes CASNPAGQGEAFF.